The clone carrying this TCR beta chain showed up many times. Uncontrolled infection, other autoimmune disease, pregnancy or lactation excluded patients. Clinical symptoms, serum thyroxine and TRAb, thyroid ultrasound and orbital computed tomography were used for the diagnoses. Fresh peripheral blood, 9.5 to 10 ml of it, supplied the PBMCs. TCR beta CDR3 region amplification was performed from RNA transcripts. The TCR CDR3 first-round RT-PCR relied on the HTBI primer set. TCRdb called the multiplex PCR reads again in MiXCR, with one record for every CDR3 protein. In the table there are roughly 500,000 distinct CDR3 sequences, approximately 13% of which are singletons. This record comes from a study of T cells in Graves' hyperthyroidism and ophthalmopathy. Per germline, CDR1 SGHTA and CDR2 FQGNSA. V lost 3 bases, J lost 10 bases, and 7 bases lay in between. The CDR3 is 12 amino acids.

Sequenced sample: blood. The J gene is TRBJ1-6, the V gene TRBV7-2, with unresolved D. The sequence was obtained from a woman younger than 45 with Graves' hyperthyroidism that later progressed to Graves' ophthalmopathy. In DNA, the CDR3 is TGTGCCAGCAGCTTGCGGGTATCACCCCTCCACTTT. Residues: CASSLRVSPLHF.